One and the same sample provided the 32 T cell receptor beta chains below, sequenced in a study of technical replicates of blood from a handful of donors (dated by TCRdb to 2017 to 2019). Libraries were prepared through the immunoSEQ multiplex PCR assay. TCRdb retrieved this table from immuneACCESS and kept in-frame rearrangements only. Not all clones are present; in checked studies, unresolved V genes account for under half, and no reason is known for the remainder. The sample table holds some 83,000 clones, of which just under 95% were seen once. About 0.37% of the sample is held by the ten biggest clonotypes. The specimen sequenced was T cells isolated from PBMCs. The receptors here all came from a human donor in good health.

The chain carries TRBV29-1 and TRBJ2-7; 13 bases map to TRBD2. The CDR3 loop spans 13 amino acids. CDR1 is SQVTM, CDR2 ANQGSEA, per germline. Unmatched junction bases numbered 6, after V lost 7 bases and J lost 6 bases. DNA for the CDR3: TGCAGCGCTGGACTAGCGGGAGCTCTCGAGCAGTACTTC. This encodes CSAGLAGALEQYF.

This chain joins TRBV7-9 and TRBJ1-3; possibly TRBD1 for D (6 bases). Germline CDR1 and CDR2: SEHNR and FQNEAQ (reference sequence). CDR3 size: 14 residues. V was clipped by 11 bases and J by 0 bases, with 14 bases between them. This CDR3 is CAQGRDGSGNTIYF. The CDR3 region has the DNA TGTGCCCAGGGGAGGGACGGCTCTGGAAACACCATATATTTT.

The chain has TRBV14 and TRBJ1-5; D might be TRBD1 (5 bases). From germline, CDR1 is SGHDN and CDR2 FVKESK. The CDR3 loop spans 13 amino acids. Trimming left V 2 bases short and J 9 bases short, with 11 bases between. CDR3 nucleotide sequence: TGTGCCAGCAGCCAACACCAGGGTACGCCCCAGCATTTT. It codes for CASSQHQGTPQHF.

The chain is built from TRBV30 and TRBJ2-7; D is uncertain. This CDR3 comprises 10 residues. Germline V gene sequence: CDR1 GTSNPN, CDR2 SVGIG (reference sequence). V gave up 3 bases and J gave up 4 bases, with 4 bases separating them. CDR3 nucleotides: TGTGCCTGGAGCGGGTACGAGCAGTACTTC. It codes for CAWSGYEQYF.

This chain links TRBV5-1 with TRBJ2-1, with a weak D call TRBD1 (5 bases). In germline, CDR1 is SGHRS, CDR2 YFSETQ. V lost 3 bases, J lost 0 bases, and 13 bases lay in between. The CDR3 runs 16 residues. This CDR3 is CASSSTQGYSYNEQFF. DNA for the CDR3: TGCGCCAGCAGCTCAACTCAGGGTTACTCCTACAATGAGCAGTTCTTC.

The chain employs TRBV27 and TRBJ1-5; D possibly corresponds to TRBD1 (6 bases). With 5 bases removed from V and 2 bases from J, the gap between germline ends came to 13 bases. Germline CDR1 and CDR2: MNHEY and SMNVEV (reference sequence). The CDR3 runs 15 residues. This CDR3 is CASSITGLGNQPQHF. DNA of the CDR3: TGTGCCAGCAGTATTACAGGGTTGGGCAATCAGCCCCAGCATTTT.

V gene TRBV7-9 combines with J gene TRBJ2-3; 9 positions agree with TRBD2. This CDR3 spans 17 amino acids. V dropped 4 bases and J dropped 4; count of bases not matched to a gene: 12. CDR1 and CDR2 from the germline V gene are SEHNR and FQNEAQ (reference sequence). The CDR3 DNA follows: TGTGCCAGCAGCTCCTTTGCTACGCGGGGGGGGGCAGATACGCAGTATTTT. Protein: CASSSFATRGGADTQYF.

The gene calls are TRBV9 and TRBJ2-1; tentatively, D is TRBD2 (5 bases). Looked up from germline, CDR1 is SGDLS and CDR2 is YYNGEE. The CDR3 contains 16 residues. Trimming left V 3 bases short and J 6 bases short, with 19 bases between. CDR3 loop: CASSGVPYGLRNEQFF. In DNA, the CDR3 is TGTGCCAGCAGCGGAGTCCCCTACGGACTCCGCAATGAGCAGTTCTTC. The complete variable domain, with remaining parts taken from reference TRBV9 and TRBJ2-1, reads DSGVTQTPKHLITATGQRVTLRCSPRSGDLSVYWYQQSLDQGLQFLIQYYNGEERAKGNILERFSAQQFPDLHSELNLSSLELGDSALYFCASSGVPYGLRNEQFFGPGTRLTVL.

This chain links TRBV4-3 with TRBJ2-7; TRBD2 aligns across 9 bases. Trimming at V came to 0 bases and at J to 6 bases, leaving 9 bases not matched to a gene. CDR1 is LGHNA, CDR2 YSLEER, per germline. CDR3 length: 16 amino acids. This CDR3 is CASSQERGGLAIEQYF. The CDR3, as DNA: TGCGCCAGCAGCCAAGAGAGGGGAGGACTAGCGATCGAGCAGTACTTC.

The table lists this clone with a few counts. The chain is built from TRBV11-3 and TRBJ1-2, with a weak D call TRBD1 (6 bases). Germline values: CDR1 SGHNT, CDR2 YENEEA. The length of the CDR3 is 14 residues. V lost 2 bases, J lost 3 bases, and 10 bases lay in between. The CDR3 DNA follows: TGTGCCAGCAGCTTACGGACAGACGACTATGGCTACACCTTC. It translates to CASSLRTDDYGYTF.

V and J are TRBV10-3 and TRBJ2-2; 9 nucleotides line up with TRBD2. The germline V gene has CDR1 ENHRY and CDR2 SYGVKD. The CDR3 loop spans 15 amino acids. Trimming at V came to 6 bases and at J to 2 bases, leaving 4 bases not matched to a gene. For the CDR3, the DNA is TGTGCCATCAGATCTAGCGGGAAAAACACCGGGGAGCTGTTTTTT. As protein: CAIRSSGKNTGELFF.

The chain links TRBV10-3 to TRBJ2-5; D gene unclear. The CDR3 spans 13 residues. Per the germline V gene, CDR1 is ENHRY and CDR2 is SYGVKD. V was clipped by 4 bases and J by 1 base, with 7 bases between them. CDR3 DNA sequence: TGTGCCATCAGTGGTGGCACCCAAGAGACCCAGTACTTC. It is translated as CAISGGTQETQYF.

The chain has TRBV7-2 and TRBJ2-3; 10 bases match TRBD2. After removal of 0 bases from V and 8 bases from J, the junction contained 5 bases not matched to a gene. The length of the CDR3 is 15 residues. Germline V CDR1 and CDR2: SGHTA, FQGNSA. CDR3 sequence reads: CASSLAGAGGGTQYF. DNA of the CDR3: TGTGCCAGCAGCTTAGCCGGAGCGGGAGGGGGTACGCAGTATTTT.

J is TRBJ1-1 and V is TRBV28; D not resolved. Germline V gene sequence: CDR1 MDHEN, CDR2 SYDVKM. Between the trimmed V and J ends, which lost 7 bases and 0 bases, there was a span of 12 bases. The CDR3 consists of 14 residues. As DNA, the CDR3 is TGTGCCAGCAACGGGGAACCCATGAACACTGAAGCTTTCTTT. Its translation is CASNGEPMNTEAFF.

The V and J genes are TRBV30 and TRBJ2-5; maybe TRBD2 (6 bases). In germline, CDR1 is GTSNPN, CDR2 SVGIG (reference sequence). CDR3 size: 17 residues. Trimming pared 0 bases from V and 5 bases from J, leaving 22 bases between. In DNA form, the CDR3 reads TGTGCCTGGAGTGTAATCGGGTATACTAGCCCTTCGGAGACCCAGTACTTC. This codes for CAWSVIGYTSPSETQYF.

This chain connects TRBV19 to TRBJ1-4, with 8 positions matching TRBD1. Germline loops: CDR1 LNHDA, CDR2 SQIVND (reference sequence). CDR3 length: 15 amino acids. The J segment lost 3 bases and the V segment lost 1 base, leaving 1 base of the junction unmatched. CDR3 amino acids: CASSIGDRSNEKLFF. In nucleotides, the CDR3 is TGTGCCAGTAGTATAGGGGACAGGTCTAATGAAAAACTGTTTTTT.

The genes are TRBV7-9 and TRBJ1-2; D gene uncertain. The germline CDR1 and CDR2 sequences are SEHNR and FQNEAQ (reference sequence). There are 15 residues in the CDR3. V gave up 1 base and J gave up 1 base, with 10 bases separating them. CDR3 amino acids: CASSLESVVNYGYTF. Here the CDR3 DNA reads TGTGCCAGCAGCTTAGAGTCAGTCGTTAACTATGGCTACACCTTC.

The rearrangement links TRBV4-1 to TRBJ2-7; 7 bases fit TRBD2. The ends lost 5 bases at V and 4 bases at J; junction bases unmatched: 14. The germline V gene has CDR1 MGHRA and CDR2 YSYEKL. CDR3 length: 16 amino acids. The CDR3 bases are TGCGCCAGCAGCTTTGGACTAGAAACGATTCCATACGAGCAGTACTTC. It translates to CASSFGLETIPYEQYF.

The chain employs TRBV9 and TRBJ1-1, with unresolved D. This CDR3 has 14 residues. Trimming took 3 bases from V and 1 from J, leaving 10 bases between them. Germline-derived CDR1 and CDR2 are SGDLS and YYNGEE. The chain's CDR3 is CASSDWASNTEAFF. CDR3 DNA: TGTGCCAGCAGCGATTGGGCATCGAACACTGAAGCTTTCTTT. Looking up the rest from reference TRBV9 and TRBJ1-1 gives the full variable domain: DSGVTQTPKHLITATGQRVTLRCSPRSGDLSVYWYQQSLDQGLQFLIQYYNGEERAKGNILERFSAQQFPDLHSELNLSSLELGDSALYFCASSDWASNTEAFFGQGTRLTVV.

The DNA for the CDR3 is TGTGCCAGCAGTGCCCTACACGACAGCCAAGAGACCCAGTACTTC. This translates into CASSALHDSQETQYF. This chain joins TRBV6-6 and TRBJ2-5; TRBD1 might be the D (5 bases). The germline V and J ends were trimmed by 5 bases and 1 base, with 14 bases remaining between them. The V gene's germline CDR1 is MNHNY and CDR2 SVGAGI (reference sequence). This CDR3 has 15 residues.

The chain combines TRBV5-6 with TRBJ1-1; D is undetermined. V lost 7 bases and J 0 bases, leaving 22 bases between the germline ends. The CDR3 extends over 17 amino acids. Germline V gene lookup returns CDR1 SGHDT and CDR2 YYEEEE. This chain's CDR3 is CASSPTTGSKMNTEAFF. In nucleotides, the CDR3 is TGTGCCAGCTCCCCAACCACCGGGAGCAAAATGAACACTGAAGCTTTCTTT.

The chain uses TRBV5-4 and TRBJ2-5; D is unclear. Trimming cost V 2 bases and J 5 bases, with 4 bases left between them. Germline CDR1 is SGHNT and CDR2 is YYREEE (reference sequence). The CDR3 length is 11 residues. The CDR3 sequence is CASSFLETQYF. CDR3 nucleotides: TGTGCCAGCAGCTTTCTCGAGACCCAGTACTTC. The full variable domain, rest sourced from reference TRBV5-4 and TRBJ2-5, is ETGVTQSPTHLIKTRGQQVTLRCSSQSGHNTVSWYQQALGQGPQFIFQYYREEENGRGNFPPRFSGLQFPNYSSELNVNALELDDSALYLCASSFLETQYFGPGTRLLVL.

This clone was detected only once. CDR3 region: CASSVMTNNEQFF. The CDR3 DNA follows: TGTGCCAGCAGCGTAATGACAAACAATGAGCAGTTCTTC. The rearrangement links TRBV9 to TRBJ2-1; D gene uncertain. The CDR3 covers 13 residues. Trimming stripped 1 base from V and 5 bases from J, with 7 bases between. CDR1 and CDR2 (germline): SGDLS, YYNGEE.

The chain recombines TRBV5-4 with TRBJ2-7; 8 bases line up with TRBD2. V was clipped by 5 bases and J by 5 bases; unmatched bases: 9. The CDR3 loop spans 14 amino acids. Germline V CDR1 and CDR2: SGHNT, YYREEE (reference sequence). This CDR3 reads CASSIISGENEQYF. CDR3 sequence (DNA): TGTGCCAGCAGTATCATTAGCGGGGAGAACGAGCAGTACTTC. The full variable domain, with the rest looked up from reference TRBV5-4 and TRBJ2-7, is ETGVTQSPTHLIKTRGQQVTLRCSSQSGHNTVSWYQQALGQGPQFIFQYYREEENGRGNFPPRFSGLQFPNYSSELNVNALELDDSALYLCASSIISGENEQYFGPGTRLTVT.

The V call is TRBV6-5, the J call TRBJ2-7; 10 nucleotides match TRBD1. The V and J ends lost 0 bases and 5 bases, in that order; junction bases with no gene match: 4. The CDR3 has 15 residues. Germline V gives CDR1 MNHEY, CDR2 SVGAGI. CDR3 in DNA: TGTGCCAGCAGTTACTCGACAGGGGGCGCGGACGAGCAGTACTTC. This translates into CASSYSTGGADEQYF.

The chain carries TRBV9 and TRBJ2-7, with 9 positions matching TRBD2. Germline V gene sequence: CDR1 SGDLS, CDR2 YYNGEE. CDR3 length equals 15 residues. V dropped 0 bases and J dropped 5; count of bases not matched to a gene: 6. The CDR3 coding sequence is TGTGCCAGCAGCGTAGGGCGGGAGGGCTTCCACGAGCAGTACTTC. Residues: CASSVGREGFHEQYF.

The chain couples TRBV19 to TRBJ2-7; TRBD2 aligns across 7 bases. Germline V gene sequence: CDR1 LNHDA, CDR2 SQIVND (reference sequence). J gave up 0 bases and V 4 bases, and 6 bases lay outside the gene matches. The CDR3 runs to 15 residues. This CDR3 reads CASSRLAAASYEQYF. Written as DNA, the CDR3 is TGTGCCAGTAGTAGACTAGCAGCTGCCTCCTACGAGCAGTACTTC.

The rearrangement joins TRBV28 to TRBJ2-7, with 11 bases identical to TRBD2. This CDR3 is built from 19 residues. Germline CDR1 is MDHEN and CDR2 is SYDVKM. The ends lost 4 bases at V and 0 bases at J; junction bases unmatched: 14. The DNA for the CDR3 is TGTGCCAGCAGTTCTTCCGGGACTAGCGGACATTACTTCTCCTACGAGCAGTACTTC. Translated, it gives CASSSSGTSGHYFSYEQYF.

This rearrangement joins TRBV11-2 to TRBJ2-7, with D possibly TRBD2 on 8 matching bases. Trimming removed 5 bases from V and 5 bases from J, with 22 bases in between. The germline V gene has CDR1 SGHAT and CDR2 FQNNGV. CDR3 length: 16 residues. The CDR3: CASSPGGRGRMDEQYF. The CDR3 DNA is TGTGCCAGCAGCCCGGGGGGGAGGGGGCGGATGGACGAGCAGTACTTC.

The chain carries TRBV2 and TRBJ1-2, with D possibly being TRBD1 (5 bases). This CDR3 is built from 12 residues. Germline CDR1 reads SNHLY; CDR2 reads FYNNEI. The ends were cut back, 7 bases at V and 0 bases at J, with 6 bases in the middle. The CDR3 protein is CASMDTNYGYTF. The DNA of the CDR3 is TGTGCCAGCATGGACACTAACTATGGCTACACCTTC.

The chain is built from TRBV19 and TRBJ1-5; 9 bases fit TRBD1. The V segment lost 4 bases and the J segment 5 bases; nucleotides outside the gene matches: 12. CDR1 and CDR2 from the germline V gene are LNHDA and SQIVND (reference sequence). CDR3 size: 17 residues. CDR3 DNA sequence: TGTGCCAGTAGTACGGACCACAGGGGGCCGAGGGATCAGCCCCAGCATTTT. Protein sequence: CASSTDHRGPRDQPQHF.

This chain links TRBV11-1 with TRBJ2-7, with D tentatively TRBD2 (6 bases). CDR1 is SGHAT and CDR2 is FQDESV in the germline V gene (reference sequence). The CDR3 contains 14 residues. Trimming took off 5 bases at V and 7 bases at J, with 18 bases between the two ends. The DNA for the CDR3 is TGTGCCAGCAGCCCTACCACCTTGGGGGGAGAGCAGTACTTC. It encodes CASSPTTLGGEQYF.